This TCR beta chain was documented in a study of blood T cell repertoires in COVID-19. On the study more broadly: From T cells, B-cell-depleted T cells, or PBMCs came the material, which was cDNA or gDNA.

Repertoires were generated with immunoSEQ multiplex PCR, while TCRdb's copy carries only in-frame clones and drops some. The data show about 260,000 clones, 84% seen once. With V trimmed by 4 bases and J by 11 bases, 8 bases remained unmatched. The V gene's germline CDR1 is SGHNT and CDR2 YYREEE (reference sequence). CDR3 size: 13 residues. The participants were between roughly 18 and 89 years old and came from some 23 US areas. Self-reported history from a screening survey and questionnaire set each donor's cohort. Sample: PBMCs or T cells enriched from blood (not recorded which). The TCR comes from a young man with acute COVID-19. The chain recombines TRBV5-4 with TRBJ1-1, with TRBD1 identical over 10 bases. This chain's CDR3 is CASSAPGQGRAFF. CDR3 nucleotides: TGTGCCAGCAGCGCACCGGGACAGGGGAGGGCTTTCTTT.